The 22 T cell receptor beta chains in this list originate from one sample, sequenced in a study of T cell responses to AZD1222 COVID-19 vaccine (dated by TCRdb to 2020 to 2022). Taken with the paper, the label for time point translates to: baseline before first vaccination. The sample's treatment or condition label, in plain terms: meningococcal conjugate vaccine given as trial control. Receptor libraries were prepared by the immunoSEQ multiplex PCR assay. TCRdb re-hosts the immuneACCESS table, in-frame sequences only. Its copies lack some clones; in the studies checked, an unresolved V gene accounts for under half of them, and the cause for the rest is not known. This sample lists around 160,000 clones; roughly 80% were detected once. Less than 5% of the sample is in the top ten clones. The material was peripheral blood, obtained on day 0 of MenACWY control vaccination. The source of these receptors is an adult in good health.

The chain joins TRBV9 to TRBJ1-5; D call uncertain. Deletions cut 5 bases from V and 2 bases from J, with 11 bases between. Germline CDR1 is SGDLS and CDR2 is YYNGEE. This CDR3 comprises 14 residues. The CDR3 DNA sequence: TGTGCCAGCAGTTCGGGGTCGGGCAATCAGCCCCAGCATTTT. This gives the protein CASSSGSGNQPQHF.

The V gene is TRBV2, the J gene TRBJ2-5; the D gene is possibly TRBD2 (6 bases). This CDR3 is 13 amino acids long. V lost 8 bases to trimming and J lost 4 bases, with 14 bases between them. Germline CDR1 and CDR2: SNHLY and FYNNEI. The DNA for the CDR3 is TGTGCCAGCTTGGTGGGGGGAGGAGAGACCCAGTACTTC. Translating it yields CASLVGGGETQYF.

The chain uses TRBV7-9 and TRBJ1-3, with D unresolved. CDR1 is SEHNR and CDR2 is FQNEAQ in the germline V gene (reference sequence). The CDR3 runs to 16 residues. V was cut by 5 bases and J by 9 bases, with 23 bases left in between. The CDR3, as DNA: TGTGCCAGCAGCCCTCCCCTTCCGTCAGACGGCACCACCATATATTTT. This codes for CASSPPLPSDGTTIYF.

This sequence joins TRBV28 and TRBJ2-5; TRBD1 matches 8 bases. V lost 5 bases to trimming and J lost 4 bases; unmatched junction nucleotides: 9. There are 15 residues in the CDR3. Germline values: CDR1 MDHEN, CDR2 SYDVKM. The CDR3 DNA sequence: TGTGCCAGCAGTACAGGGGGGTTAATCAGAGAGACCCAGTACTTC. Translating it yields CASSTGGLIRETQYF.

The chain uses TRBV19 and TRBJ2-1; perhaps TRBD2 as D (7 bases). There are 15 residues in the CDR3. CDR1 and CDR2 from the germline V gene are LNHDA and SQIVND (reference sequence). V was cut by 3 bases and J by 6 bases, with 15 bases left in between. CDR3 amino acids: CASSILSGGGNEQFF. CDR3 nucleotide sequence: TGTGCCAGTAGTATCCTATCGGGGGGCGGCAATGAGCAGTTCTTC.

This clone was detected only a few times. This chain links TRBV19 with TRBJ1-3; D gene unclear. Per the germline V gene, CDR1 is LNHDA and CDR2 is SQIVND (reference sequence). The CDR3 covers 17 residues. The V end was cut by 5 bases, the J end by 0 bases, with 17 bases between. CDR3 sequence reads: CASSSVDGHISGNTIYF. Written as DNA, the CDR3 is TGTGCCAGTAGTTCGGTGGACGGCCATATCTCTGGAAACACCATATATTTT. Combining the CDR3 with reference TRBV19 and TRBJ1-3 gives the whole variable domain DGGITQSPKYLFRKEGQNVTLSCEQNLNHDAMYWYRQDPGQGLRLIYYSQIVNDFQKGDIAEGYSVSREKKESFPLTVTSAQKNPTAFYLCASSSVDGHISGNTIYFGEGSWLTVV.

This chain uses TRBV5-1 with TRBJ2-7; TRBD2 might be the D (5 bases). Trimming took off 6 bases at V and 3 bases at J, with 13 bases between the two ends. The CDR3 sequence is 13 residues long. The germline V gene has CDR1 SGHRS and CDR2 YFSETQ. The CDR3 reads CASTHGRGYEQYF. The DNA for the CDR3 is TGCGCCAGCACCCACGGACGGGGCTACGAGCAGTACTTC.

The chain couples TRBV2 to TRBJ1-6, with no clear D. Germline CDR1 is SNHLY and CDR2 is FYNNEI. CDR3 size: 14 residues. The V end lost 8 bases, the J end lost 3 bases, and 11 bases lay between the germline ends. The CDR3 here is CASQVRFYNSPLHF. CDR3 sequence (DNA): TGTGCCAGCCAAGTCAGGTTCTATAATTCACCCCTCCACTTT.

The CDR3 loop is CASSLDGQNHQPQHF. The CDR3 DNA follows: TGTGCCAGCAGCTTGGACGGACAGAACCATCAGCCCCAGCATTTT. This chain joins TRBV5-5 and TRBJ1-5, with TRBD1 as a possible D gene (6 bases). Trimming shortened V by 0 bases and J by 5 bases, and 12 bases separated the two germline ends. The CDR3 totals 15 residues. Germline V CDR1 and CDR2: SGHKS, YYEKEE (reference sequence).

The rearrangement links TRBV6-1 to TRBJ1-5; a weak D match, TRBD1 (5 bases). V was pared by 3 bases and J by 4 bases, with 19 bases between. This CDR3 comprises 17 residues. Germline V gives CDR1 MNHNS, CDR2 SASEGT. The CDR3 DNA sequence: TGTGCCAGCAGTGATTGGCAATCCGGGACCGAGAATCAGCCCCAGCATTTT. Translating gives CASSDWQSGTENQPQHF.

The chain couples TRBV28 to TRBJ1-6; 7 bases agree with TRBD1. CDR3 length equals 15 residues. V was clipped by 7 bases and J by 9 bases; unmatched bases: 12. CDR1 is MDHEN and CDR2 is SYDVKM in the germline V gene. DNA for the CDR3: TGTGCCAGCAAAGAGACAGGGAGATCGGGTTCACCCCTCCACTTT. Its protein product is CASKETGRSGSPLHF.

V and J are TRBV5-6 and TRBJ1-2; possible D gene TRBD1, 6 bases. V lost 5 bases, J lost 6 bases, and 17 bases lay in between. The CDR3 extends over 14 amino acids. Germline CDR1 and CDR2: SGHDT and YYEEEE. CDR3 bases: TGTGCCAGCAGTATTGGGCGGGGGCAGGATGGCTACACCTTC. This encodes CASSIGRGQDGYTF.

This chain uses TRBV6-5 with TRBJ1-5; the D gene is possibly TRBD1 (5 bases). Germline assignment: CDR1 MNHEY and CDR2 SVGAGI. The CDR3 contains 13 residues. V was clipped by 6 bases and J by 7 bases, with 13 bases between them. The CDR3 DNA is TGTGCCAGCAGCCTCCAGGGAGGACAGCCCCAGCATTTT. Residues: CASSLQGGQPQHF.

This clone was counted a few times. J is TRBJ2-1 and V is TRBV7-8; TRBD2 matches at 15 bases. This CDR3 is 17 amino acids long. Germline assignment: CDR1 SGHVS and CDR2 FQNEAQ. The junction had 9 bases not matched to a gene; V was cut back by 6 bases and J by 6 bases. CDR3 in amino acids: CASSYSGGLAGGNEQFF. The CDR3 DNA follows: TGTGCCAGCAGTTACTCTGGGGGACTAGCGGGAGGCAATGAGCAGTTCTTC.

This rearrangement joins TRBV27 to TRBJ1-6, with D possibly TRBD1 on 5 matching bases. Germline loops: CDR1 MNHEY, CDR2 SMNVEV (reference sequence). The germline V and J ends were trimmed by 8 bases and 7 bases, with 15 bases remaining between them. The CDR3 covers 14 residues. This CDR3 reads CASGAEGKNSPLHF. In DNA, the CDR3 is TGTGCCAGCGGGGCCGAGGGGAAAAATTCACCCCTCCACTTT.

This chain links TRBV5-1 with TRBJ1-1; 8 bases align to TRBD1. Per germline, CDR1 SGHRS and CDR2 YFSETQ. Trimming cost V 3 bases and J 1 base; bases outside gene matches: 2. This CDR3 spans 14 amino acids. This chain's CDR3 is CASSYGQGNTEAFF. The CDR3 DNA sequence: TGCGCCAGCAGCTATGGACAGGGGAACACTGAAGCTTTCTTT.

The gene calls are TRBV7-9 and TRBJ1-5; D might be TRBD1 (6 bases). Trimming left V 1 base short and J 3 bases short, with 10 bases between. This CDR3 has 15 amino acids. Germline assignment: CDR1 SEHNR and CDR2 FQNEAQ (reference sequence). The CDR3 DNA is TGTGCCAGCAGCTTAGGGGGGCAACTCAATCAGCCCCAGCATTTT. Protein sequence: CASSLGGQLNQPQHF.

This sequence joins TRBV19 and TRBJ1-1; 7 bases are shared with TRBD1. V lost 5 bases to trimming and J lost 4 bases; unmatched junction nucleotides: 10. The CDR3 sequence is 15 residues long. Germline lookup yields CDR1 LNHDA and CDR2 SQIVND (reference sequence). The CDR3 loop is CASSSRQGVFTEAFF. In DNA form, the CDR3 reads TGTGCCAGTAGTTCCAGACAGGGAGTGTTCACTGAAGCTTTCTTT.

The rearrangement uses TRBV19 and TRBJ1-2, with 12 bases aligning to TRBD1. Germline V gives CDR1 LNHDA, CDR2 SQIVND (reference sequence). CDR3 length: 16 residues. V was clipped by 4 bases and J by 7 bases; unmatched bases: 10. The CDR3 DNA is TGTGCCAGTAGTACACCGCCGGGACAGGGGGCAGTTGGCTACACCTTC. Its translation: CASSTPPGQGAVGYTF.

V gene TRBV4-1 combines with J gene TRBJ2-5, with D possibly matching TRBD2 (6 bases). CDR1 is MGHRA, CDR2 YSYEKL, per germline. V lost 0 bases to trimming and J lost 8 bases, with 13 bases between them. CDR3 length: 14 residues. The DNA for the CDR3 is TGCGCCAGCAGCCAAGATAGGCTAGCGCTAACCCAGTACTTC. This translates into CASSQDRLALTQYF.

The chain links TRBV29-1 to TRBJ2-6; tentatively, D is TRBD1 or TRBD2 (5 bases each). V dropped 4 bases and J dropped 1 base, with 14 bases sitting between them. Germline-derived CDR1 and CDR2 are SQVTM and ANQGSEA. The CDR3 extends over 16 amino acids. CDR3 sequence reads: CSVGGTDLSGANVLTF. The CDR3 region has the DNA TGCAGCGTTGGGGGGACGGACCTATCTGGGGCCAACGTCCTGACTTTC.

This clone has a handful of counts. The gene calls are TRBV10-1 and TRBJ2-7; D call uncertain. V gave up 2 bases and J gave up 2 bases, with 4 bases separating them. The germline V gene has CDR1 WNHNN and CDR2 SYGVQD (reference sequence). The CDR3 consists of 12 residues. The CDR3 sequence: CASSETTYEQYF. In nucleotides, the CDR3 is TGCGCCAGCAGTGAGACAACCTACGAGCAGTACTTC.